Sequencing of this T cell receptor (beta chain) was carried out in a study of shared clonotypes between healthy human individuals. Genomic DNA of each subset was evenly split across several immunoSEQ plates. Only in-frame clones appear in the TCRdb table, and some are missing; sequencing was by immunoSEQ multiplex PCR. The sample includes 2 million to 2.5 million clones, 95% seen only once; the top ten take roughly 0.13%. Germline V gene sequence: CDR1 SGHAT, CDR2 FQNNGV. CDR3 length: 16 residues. Trimming took 3 bases from V and 2 from J; bases not matched to a gene: 8. The J gene is TRBJ2-3, the V gene TRBV11-2, with 7 bases fitting TRBD1. The clonotype comes from a man younger than 35 in good health. The sample taken for sequencing was naive CD4+ T cells sorted from blood. Regarding subset: CD45RA+ positively selected. CDR3 residues: CASSFTGVPLTDTQYF. The CDR3 DNA follows: TGTGCCAGCAGCTTTACAGGGGTTCCCCTCACAGATACGCAGTATTTT.